The clone carrying this T cell receptor (beta chain) was counted a few times. The sample originates from a study of T cells after somatic rescue of genetic block. This table comes from immunoSEQ multiplex PCR, and its TCRdb copy is limited to in-frame clones, with some not included. Among approximately 110,000 clones listed, around nine tenths were seen once. From germline, CDR1 is SGDLS and CDR2 YYNGEE. The CDR3 consists of 13 residues. V trimming: 3 bases; J trimming: 7 bases; junction bases outside the gene matches: 5. The TCR comes from a woman between 18 and 30 years old. Sequences were obtained from peripheral blood mononuclear cells (PBMCs). The chain recombines TRBV9 with TRBJ1-1; 8 nucleotides match TRBD1. As DNA, the CDR3 is TGTGCCAGCAGCGCAGCAGGGGGCAGTGAAGCTTTCTTT. Translation: CASSAAGGSEAFF.